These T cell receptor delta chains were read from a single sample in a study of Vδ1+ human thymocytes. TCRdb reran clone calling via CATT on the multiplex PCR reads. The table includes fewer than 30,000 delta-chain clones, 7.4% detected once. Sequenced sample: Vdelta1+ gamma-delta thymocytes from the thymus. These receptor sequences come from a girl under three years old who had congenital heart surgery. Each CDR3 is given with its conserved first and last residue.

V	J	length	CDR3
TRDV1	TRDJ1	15	CALGELGRGTDKLIF
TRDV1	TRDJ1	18	CALGETSWRGSYTDKLIF
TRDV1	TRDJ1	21	CALGPLLSVRGYASYTDKLIF
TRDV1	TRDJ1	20	CALGELSRFLGDTAGDKLIF
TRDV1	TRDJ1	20	CALGIFGGYADGLYTDKLIF
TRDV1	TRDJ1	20	CALGELSYGTPRTGGGELIF
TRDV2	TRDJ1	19	CACDLPPGGRAEHTDKLIF
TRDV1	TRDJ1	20	CALGDIGVGCGIAYTDKLIF
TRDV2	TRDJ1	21	CACDSVLGDTRTLSYTDKLIF
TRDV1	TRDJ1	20	CALGDSPRRYGFRSPDKLIF
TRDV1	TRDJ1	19	CALGPYPWGSGGYNDKLIF
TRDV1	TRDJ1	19	CALGETGLPRAEYTDKLIF
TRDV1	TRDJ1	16	CALVRQEDPYTDKLIF
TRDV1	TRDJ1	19	CALGARAFLLTGGSDKLIF
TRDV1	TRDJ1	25	CALRDFLKGPSDWGMGAQYTDKLIF
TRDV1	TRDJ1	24	CALGELSRLLSPYWGIRDPDKLIF
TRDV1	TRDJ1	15	CALGEHPCFCVKLIF
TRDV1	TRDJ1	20	CALGVPPPPNHDILGTGLIF
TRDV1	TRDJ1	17	CALGELGRMMATDKLIF
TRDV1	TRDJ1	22	CALGELVGQMVLGDLYTDKLIF
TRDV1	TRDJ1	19	CALGDPTGGYPLYTDKLIF
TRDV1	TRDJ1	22	CALGDEPPPGYPQLGYTDKLIF
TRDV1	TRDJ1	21	CALGESPRPSKGDTPLDKLIF
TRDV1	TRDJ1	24	CALGEQAFLPQSGDTLTYATKLIF
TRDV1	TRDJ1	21	CALGELSVPSEGHTYTDKLIF
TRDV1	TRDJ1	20	CALGEWAHLFAGGDTDKLIF
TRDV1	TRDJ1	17	CALGGAFSGGYASGLIF
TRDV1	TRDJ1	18	CALGELPVIRNYTDKLIF
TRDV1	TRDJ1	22	CALGELSIPPVLGDTYTDKLIF
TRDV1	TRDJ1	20	CALGELRQAGRDTFTDKLIF
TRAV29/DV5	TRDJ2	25	CAAVPRSFCGHQRRTGGLRWAQLFF
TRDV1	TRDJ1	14	CALGETQLTDKLIF
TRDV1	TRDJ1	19	CALGERGSYSGLGDRRLIF
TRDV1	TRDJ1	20	CALGERDCFHLLGDTDKLIF